The 20 T cell receptor beta chains reported below all come from one sample, sequenced in a study of T cell responses to AZD1222 COVID-19 vaccine. The data were produced by immunoSEQ multiplex PCR, yet TCRdb's version contains in-frame clones alone and is incomplete. The sample yields 50,000 or so clones, over 75% seen once. The sequencing here drew on peripheral blood, taken 28 days after the second AZD1222 dose. The source is an adult who received the AZD1222 COVID-19 vaccine.

The V gene is TRBV9, the J gene TRBJ2-3; D is ambiguous. The CDR3 extends over 13 amino acids. Germline V CDR1 and CDR2: SGDLS, YYNGEE. The V and J ends lost 1 base and 1 base respectively, with 4 bases between them. CDR3 sequence (DNA): TGTGCCAGCAGCGTACAGGGCACAGATACGCAGTATTTT. Its translation: CASSVQGTDTQYF.

The rearrangement uses TRBV3-1 (or the pseudogene TRBV3-2) and TRBJ2-4; D call uncertain. This CDR3 contains 13 residues. Germline V gene lookup returns CDR1 LGHDT and CDR2 YNNKEL (reference sequence). The V end was cut by 1 base, the J end by 8 bases, with 9 bases between. CDR3 nucleotides: TGTGCCAGCAGCCAAGTGGTTTCGGACATTCAGTACTTC. Translated, it gives CASSQVVSDIQYF.

This chain joins TRBV6-5 and TRBJ2-7; 13 bases agree with TRBD2. This CDR3 is 14 amino acids long. Germline V gives CDR1 MNHEY, CDR2 SVGAGI. Trimming took 6 bases from V and 4 from J; bases not matched to a gene: 3. For the CDR3, the DNA is TGTGCCAGCAGCTTGGGACTAGCGGGATACGAGCAGTACTTC. Translated: CASSLGLAGYEQYF.

V and J are TRBV28 and TRBJ2-1; no clear D gene. Trimming pared 6 bases from V and 3 bases from J, leaving 3 bases between. CDR1 and CDR2 (germline): MDHEN, SYDVKM. This CDR3 has 11 residues. The CDR3 DNA is TGTGCCAGCAGCTACTACAATGAGCAGTTCTTC. Translation gives CASSYYNEQFF.

The chain employs TRBV6-5 and TRBJ2-6; no clear D gene. CDR1 and CDR2 from the germline V gene are MNHEY and SVGAGI. Trimming shortened V by 7 bases and J by 1 base, and 5 bases separated the two germline ends. The CDR3 runs to 13 residues. The CDR3 is CASTGSGANVLTF. DNA of the CDR3: TGTGCCAGCACCGGGTCTGGGGCCAACGTCCTGACTTTC.

This chain uses TRBV18 with TRBJ2-2; maybe TRBD1 (8 bases). Looked up from germline, CDR1 is KGHSH and CDR2 is LQKENI. The V end was cut by 6 bases, the J end by 5 bases, with 16 bases between. The CDR3 runs 15 residues. CDR3 in amino acids: CASSPDRGGTGELFF. CDR3 nucleotide sequence: TGTGCCAGCTCCCCTGACAGGGGAGGGACCGGGGAGCTGTTTTTT.

The chain is built from TRBV15 and TRBJ2-2; 8 bases line up with TRBD2. The V segment lost 3 bases and the J segment 4 bases; nucleotides outside the gene matches: 7. The CDR3 runs 16 residues. Germline V gene lookup returns CDR1 LNHNV and CDR2 YYDKDF (reference sequence). The CDR3 spells CATSSSGRASTGELFF. The CDR3 region has the DNA TGTGCCACCAGCAGTTCCGGGAGGGCCAGCACCGGGGAGCTGTTTTTT.

The V gene is TRBV9, the J gene TRBJ2-1, with D unclear. CDR1 and CDR2 (germline): SGDLS, YYNGEE. V was cut by 0 bases and J by 10 bases, with 8 bases left in between. CDR3 length: 12 residues. The CDR3 DNA reads as TGTGCCAGCAGCGTAGTAAGTACCGAGCAGTTCTTC. This sequence encodes CASSVVSTEQFF.

V and J are TRBV10-1 and TRBJ2-3; weak D call: TRBD1 (5 bases). Germline values: CDR1 WNHNN, CDR2 SYGVQD (reference sequence). The CDR3 runs 15 residues. The ends were cut back, 0 bases at V and 2 bases at J, with 9 bases in the middle. The CDR3 loop is CASSESQGHTDTQYF. CDR3 nucleotide sequence: TGCGCCAGCAGTGAGTCTCAGGGCCACACAGATACGCAGTATTTT.

The CDR3 here is CASSHSRQGARETQYF. In DNA form, the CDR3 reads TGCGCCAGCAGCCACTCCCGACAGGGGGCACGAGAGACCCAGTACTTC. The chain has TRBV4-1 and TRBJ2-5, with 10 positions matching TRBD1. Germline CDR1 and CDR2: MGHRA and YSYEKL. V shed 3 bases, J shed 4 bases, and the junction held 8 bases outside the gene matches. The CDR3 totals 16 residues.

The V and J genes are TRBV6-1 and TRBJ1-2, with D perhaps matching TRBD1 (6 bases). The V end was cut by 2 bases, the J end by 7 bases, with 20 bases between. Germline CDR1 MNHNS, CDR2 SASEGT. The CDR3 is 16 residues long. The CDR3 region has the DNA TGTGCCAGCAGTGAAAATAGTGGCAGGGGCCGGGCTGGCTACACCTTC. It codes for CASSENSGRGRAGYTF.

Only a few counts were recorded for this clone. This sequence joins TRBV11-2 and TRBJ2-3; TRBD1 aligns across 8 bases. Trimming at V came to 3 bases and at J to 6 bases, leaving 5 bases not matched to a gene. The CDR3 is 14 residues long. Per germline, CDR1 SGHAT and CDR2 FQNNGV. This CDR3 reads CASSFRTGTDTQYF. The CDR3 DNA sequence: TGTGCCAGCAGCTTTCGGACAGGGACCGATACGCAGTATTTT.

The chain uses TRBV15 and TRBJ1-6; D is uncertain. This CDR3 region has 17 residues. V lost 1 base and J lost 14, with 24 bases in between. The germline V gene encodes CDR1 LNHNV and CDR2 YYDKDF (reference sequence). CDR3 DNA: TGTGCCACCAGCAGAGGCGATGGTTCCGGTTCTAGAAGCGCCCTCCACTTT. Encoded protein: CATSRGDGSGSRSALHF.

This clone was seen just once. The V call is TRBV12-2, the J call TRBJ2-7; the listed D gene, TRBD2, was not tested against the DNA. TRBV12-2 is marked as a pseudogene. This CDR3 has 16 amino acids. The CDR3 coding sequence is TGTGCAAGTCGCTTAAACTTAGCGGGAGGTCCCTACGAGCAGTACTTC. Its protein is CASRLNLAGGPYEQYF.

V and J are TRBV7-2 and TRBJ2-1; 9 bases line up with TRBD2. CDR1 and CDR2 (germline): SGHTA, FQGNSA. The CDR3 is 15 residues long. Trimming cost V 1 base and J 12 bases; bases outside gene matches: 10. In DNA form, the CDR3 reads TGTGCCAGCAGCTTAGGACTAGCGGAGGGATCTGGGCAGTTCTTC. Protein: CASSLGLAEGSGQFF.

DNA for the CDR3: TGTGCCAGCAGTTATTCAGGGGAGAGCACTGAAGCTTTCTTT. Protein: CASSYSGESTEAFF. The chain carries TRBV6-2 or TRBV6-3 and TRBJ1-1, with D possibly matching TRBD1 (6 bases). Trimming cost V 3 bases and J 4 bases, with 12 bases left between them. CDR3 length equals 14 residues. Germline values: CDR1 MNHEY, CDR2 SVGEGT.

The chain links TRBV6-5 to TRBJ2-7; a possible D gene is TRBD1 (7 bases). V lost 0 bases to trimming and J lost 4 bases, with 13 bases between them. The CDR3 spans 15 residues. CDR1 and CDR2 from the germline V gene are MNHEY and SVGAGI. CDR3 DNA: TGTGCCAGCAGTTACTCGAGCCAGGGGGGATACGAGCAGTACTTC. Amino acids: CASSYSSQGGYEQYF.

The chain uses TRBV5-1 and TRBJ2-4; tentatively, D is TRBD2 (6 bases). CDR3 length: 12 residues. V was pared by 5 bases and J by 5 bases, with 8 bases between. The V gene's germline CDR1 is SGHRS and CDR2 YFSETQ. The CDR3 coding sequence is TGCGCCAGCAGGGGGGAGGAAAACATTCAGTACTTC. Translated: CASRGEENIQYF.

The chain uses TRBV4-1 and TRBJ2-7, with TRBD2 identical over 9 bases. Trimming cost V 1 base and J 6 bases; bases outside gene matches: 7. This CDR3 comprises 15 residues. Germline lookup yields CDR1 MGHRA and CDR2 YSYEKL. The CDR3 sequence: CASSQGLAGVGEQYF. The CDR3 DNA is TGCGCCAGCAGCCAAGGATTAGCGGGAGTGGGCGAGCAGTACTTC.

V gene TRBV29-1 combines with J gene TRBJ1-3; D is perhaps TRBD1 (6 bases). This CDR3 comprises 14 residues. Trimming removed 7 bases at V and 3 bases at J, with 16 bases between. Germline assignment: CDR1 SQVTM and CDR2 ANQGSEA. The CDR3 DNA is TGCAGCGCCAGACCGGGGGCGGATGGAAACACCATATATTTT. Protein product: CSARPGADGNTIYF.